One and the same sample provided the 20 T cell receptor beta chains below, sequenced in a study of Graves' ophthalmopathy and Graves' hyperthyroidism. RNA transcripts provided the template for amplifying TCR beta CDR3 regions. Following a first-round RT-PCR that used HTBI primers, a second-round multiplex PCR was carried out. A single record per CDR3 protein comes from TCRdb applying MiXCR to the multiplex PCR reads. In the table there are almost 400,000 distinct CDR3 sequences, about 17% of which are singletons. Sequenced: peripheral blood. The receptors shown here come from a woman aged 18-30 years with Graves' ophthalmopathy.

This clonotype appeared many times. The chain couples TRBV7-3 to TRBJ2-7; D remains ambiguous. Trimming took 2 bases from V and 1 from J, leaving 9 bases between them. Germline V gives CDR1 SGHTA, CDR2 FQGTGA. This CDR3 has 14 amino acids. The CDR3 region is CASSLDGKSYEQYF. Here the CDR3 DNA reads TGTGCCAGCAGCTTAGATGGAAAATCCTACGAGCAGTACTTC.

This clonotype appeared many times. The chain joins TRBV7-2 to TRBJ1-5; D remains ambiguous. V lost 5 bases to trimming and J lost 5 bases, with 7 bases between them. The CDR3 has 12 amino acids. CDR1 SGHTA and CDR2 FQGNSA come from the germline V gene. Here the CDR3 reads CASSLPYQPQHF. CDR3 DNA: TGTGCCAGCAGCCTCCCGTATCAGCCCCAGCATTTT.

This clonotype has a count of ten or more. The rearrangement joins TRBV11-2 to TRBJ2-4; D call uncertain. Germline CDR1 reads SGHAT; CDR2 reads FQNNGV. The CDR3 loop spans 15 amino acids. V was clipped by 1 base and J by 3 bases, with 10 bases between them. CDR3 sequence: CASSLGGQNKNIQYF. CDR3 nucleotides: TGTGCCAGCAGCTTAGGTGGGCAGAACAAAAACATTCAGTACTTC. The full variable domain, in which reference TRBV11-2 and TRBJ2-4 provide the parts outside the CDR3, is EAGVAQSPRYKIIEKRQSVAFWCNPISGHATLYWYQQILGQGPKLLIQFQNNGVVDDSQLPKDRFSAERLKGVDSTLKIQPAKLEDSAVYLCASSLGGQNKNIQYFGAGTRLSVL.

Only a few counts were recorded for this clonotype. This chain joins TRBV15 and TRBJ2-7, with TRBD1 identical over 9 bases. The CDR3 has 16 residues. Germline values: CDR1 LNHNV, CDR2 YYDKDF (reference sequence). The V gene end was trimmed by 4 bases and the J gene end by 2 bases; junction bases not matched to a gene: 9. The CDR3 sequence: CATSNIRDRDPYEQYF. The CDR3 DNA follows: TGTGCCACCAGCAATATCCGGGACAGGGATCCCTACGAGCAGTACTTC.

Here the CDR3 reads CASIHRGEQYF. Written as DNA, the CDR3 is TGTGCCAGCATTCACAGGGGGGAGCAGTACTTC. The chain couples TRBV28 to TRBJ2-7, with 8 positions matching TRBD1. The V segment lost 7 bases and the J segment 7 bases; nucleotides outside the gene matches: 3. CDR1 is MDHEN, CDR2 SYDVKM, per germline. CDR3 length equals 11 residues.

This clonotype was detected ten times or more. The V and J genes are TRBV27 and TRBJ2-5; TRBD1 agrees at 8 bases. The CDR3 sequence is 16 residues long. Germline assignment: CDR1 MNHEY and CDR2 SMNVEV (reference sequence). Germline trimming cut 4 bases from V and 4 bases from J; bases unmatched to any gene: 11. CDR3 amino acids: CASSSAQGAPGETQYF. The CDR3, as DNA: TGTGCCAGCAGTTCCGCCCAGGGGGCGCCGGGAGAGACCCAGTACTTC.

This clonotype occurred many times. The chain recombines TRBV20-1 with TRBJ2-4; the D is unclear. This CDR3 has 11 amino acids. The V and J ends lost 1 base and 11 bases respectively, with 9 bases between them. CDR1 and CDR2 (germline): DFQATT, SNEGSKA (reference sequence). CDR3 sequence: CSARGAEFQYF. DNA for the CDR3: TGCAGTGCTAGAGGGGCCGAGTTTCAGTACTTC.

This clonotype came up many times. V and J are TRBV4-3 and TRBJ2-7, with D possibly being TRBD2 (5 bases). The CDR3 has 13 residues. The germline V and J ends were trimmed by 4 bases and 7 bases, with 14 bases remaining between them. Germline assignment: CDR1 LGHNA and CDR2 YSLEER. The CDR3 region is CASSPTREREQYF. Written as DNA, the CDR3 is TGCGCCAGCAGCCCTACTAGGGAAAGGGAGCAGTACTTC.

There are many counts of this clonotype. The V and J genes are TRBV2 and TRBJ2-5, with 9 bases matching TRBD1. The CDR3 has 15 amino acids. Trimming took 7 bases from V and 9 from J; bases not matched to a gene: 15. Germline loops: CDR1 SNHLY, CDR2 FYNNEI. The CDR3 region is CASTTTRDRALAQYF. For the CDR3, the DNA is TGTGCCAGCACTACGACGAGGGACAGGGCCTTGGCCCAGTACTTC.

This clonotype was seen at least ten times. V usage is TRBV6-5 and J usage is TRBJ1-6; D is unresolved. Trimming left V 2 bases short and J 9 bases short, with 20 bases between. CDR3 size: 17 residues. CDR1 is MNHEY, CDR2 SVGAGI, per germline. CDR3: CASSYQLPAERSSPLHF. The CDR3 nucleotides are TGTGCCAGCAGTTACCAGTTGCCCGCCGAGCGGAGTTCACCCCTCCACTTT.

Note on this clonotype: A junction boundary mismatches the germline segment, possibly from a read error. This chain connects TRBV12-3 or TRBV12-4 to TRBJ1-2; 9 nucleotides match TRBD1. CDR3 size: 15 residues. CDR3 in amino acids: CASSLVQGANYGYTF. CDR3 in DNA: TGTGCCAGCAGTTTGGTACAGGGGGCTAACTATGGATACACCTTC.

This clonotype came up many times. The chain joins TRBV7-2 to TRBJ1-5; D is ambiguous. Germline V gene data show CDR1 as SGHTA and CDR2 as FQGNSA. V lost 3 bases and J lost 1, with 13 bases in between. The CDR3 spans 16 residues. The CDR3 sequence: CASSFGRPWSNQPQHF. CDR3 DNA sequence: TGTGCCAGCAGCTTTGGACGTCCTTGGAGCAATCAGCCCCAGCATTTT.

This clonotype was recorded at least ten times. The rearrangement links TRBV12-3 or TRBV12-4 to TRBJ2-7; D is possibly TRBD1 (5 bases). Trimming removed 5 bases from V and 3 bases from J, with 8 bases in between. The CDR3 totals 12 residues. The CDR3 spells CASSLTVYEQYF. The CDR3 coding sequence is TGTGCCAGCAGTCTGACAGTCTACGAGCAGTACTTC.

This clonotype has ten or more counts. The J gene is TRBJ1-6, the V gene TRBV6-2 or TRBV6-3, with no clear D. Germline V gene sequence: CDR1 MNHEY, CDR2 SVGEGT. V was clipped by 4 bases and J by 14 bases, with 12 bases between them. The CDR3 consists of 12 residues. The CDR3, as DNA: TGTGCCAGCAGTTCGGACGGTCGGTCCCTCCACTTT. It translates to CASSSDGRSLHF.

The J gene is TRBJ2-7, the V gene TRBV6-5, with 9 bases lining up with TRBD1. V shed 4 bases, J shed 6 bases, and the junction held 1 base outside the gene matches. CDR1 is MNHEY, CDR2 SVGAGI, per germline. The CDR3 loop spans 12 amino acids. CDR3 coding DNA: TGTGCCAGCAGTTTACAGGGGGCCGAGCAGTACTTC. The encoded protein is CASSLQGAEQYF.

This clonotype was seen ten or more times. V and J are TRBV5-1 and TRBJ1-5; 12 bases line up with TRBD1. Looked up from germline, CDR1 is SGHRS and CDR2 is YFSETQ. V was clipped by 4 bases and J by 15 bases; unmatched bases: 8. CDR3 length equals 13 residues. This CDR3 is CASSGGDRGRLHF. CDR3 bases: TGCGCCAGCAGCGGGGGGGACAGGGGGCGGTTGCATTTT.

This chain links TRBV27 with TRBJ1-2, with D tentatively TRBD1 (5 bases). Trimming removed 3 bases at V and 6 bases at J, with 14 bases between. The CDR3 covers 14 residues. The germline V gene encodes CDR1 MNHEY and CDR2 SMNVEV (reference sequence). CDR3 DNA sequence: TGTGCCAGCAGTTTGAGTGGGGGGGTACATGGCTACACCTTC. The encoded protein is CASSLSGGVHGYTF.

The chain recombines TRBV2 with TRBJ2-7; D may correspond to TRBD1 or TRBD2 (5 bases each). Trimming took 8 bases from V and 1 from J, leaving 15 bases between them. This CDR3 has 14 residues. The germline CDR1 and CDR2 sequences are SNHLY and FYNNEI. The CDR3 sequence is CASARELESYEQYF. For the CDR3, the DNA is TGTGCCAGCGCCAGGGAGCTTGAATCCTACGAGCAGTACTTC.

This clonotype has ten or more counts. The chain recombines TRBV28 with TRBJ1-5; D unresolved. The CDR3 loop spans 13 amino acids. Trimming removed 4 bases from V and 5 bases from J, with 9 bases in between. Germline values: CDR1 MDHEN, CDR2 SYDVKM. CDR3 sequence (DNA): TGTGCCAGCAGTTCTAACTTCTATCAGCCCCAGCATTTT. Residues: CASSSNFYQPQHF.

This clonotype was seen at least ten times. This chain uses TRBV5-1 with TRBJ2-4; no firm D call. This CDR3 is 11 amino acids long. Trimming stripped 6 bases from V and 7 bases from J, with 8 bases between. Per germline, CDR1 SGHRS and CDR2 YFSETQ. The CDR3 nucleotides are TGCGCCAGCACAGAAGCTAACATTCAGTACTTC. Translating gives CASTEANIQYF. Full variable domain (remainder filled in from reference TRBV5-1 and TRBJ2-4): KAGVTQTPRYLIKTRGQQVTLSCSPISGHRSVSWYQQTPGQGLQFLFEYFSETQRNKGNFPGRFSGRQFSNSRSEMNVSTLELGDSALYLCASTEANIQYFGAGTRLSVL.